This T cell receptor (beta chain) was captured by sequencing in a study of OX40 agonist ivuxolimab in advanced cancers. In regard to this clone: The antigen remains undetermined.

Sequenced by immunoSEQ multiplex PCR; TCRdb stores in-frame clones only, minus some. The repertoire consists of approximately 100,000 clones, with roughly 80% occurring once and the leading ten covering 5.5%. Points from the study as a whole: Blood T cells, both CD4+ and CD8+, expanded clonally by week 6 at 0.1 to 3.0 mg/kg.

The V gene's germline CDR1 is SGHRS and CDR2 YFSETQ. Trimming removed 2 bases from V and 0 bases from J, with 9 bases in between. The CDR3 extends over 16 amino acids. J is TRBJ2-6 and V is TRBV5-1; D tentatively fits TRBD1 or TRBD2 (5 bases each). The source material was CD4+ or CD8+ T cells sorted from blood, sampled in a trial of the OX40 agonist ivuxolimab. The clonotype comes from an adult with an advanced solid tumor such as melanoma, head and neck, liver or kidney cancer. The CDR3 DNA reads as TGCGCCAGCAGCTTTGCAGGGAGCTCTGGGGCCAACGTCCTGACTTTC. Protein sequence: CASSFAGSSGANVLTF.